Below, 15 T cell receptor beta chains from the same sample are listed, as sequenced in a study of CD8 T cells in Susac syndrome. Reverse transcription of about 0.45 to 1 ug RNA was performed with random hexamers. Each CDR3 protein gets one entry after TCRdb re-called the immunoSEQ multiplex PCR reads with MiXCR. This table holds about 60,000 distinct CDR3 sequences, approximately 92% found once. The sequenced sample was CD8+ T cells from PBMCs. The receptors were gathered from a human donor in good health.

This chain connects TRBV7-6 to TRBJ1-3; D uncertain. CDR1 SGHVS and CDR2 FNYEAQ come from the germline V gene. V was trimmed by 0 bases and J by 0 bases, leaving 9 bases between them. The CDR3 spans 16 residues. Here the CDR3 DNA reads TGTGCCAGCAGCTTAGCGCTTGAGTCCTCTGGAAACACCATATATTTT. It translates to CASSLALESSGNTIYF.

The chain carries TRBV23-1 and TRBJ2-5; TRBD2 aligns across 8 bases. TRBV23-1 is assigned to the ORF class and has an uncertain function. The V and J ends lost 0 bases and 3 bases, in that order; junction bases with no gene match: 6. CDR3 length equals 16 residues. CDR3 amino acids: CASSQSGPAGEETQYF. CDR3 DNA sequence: TGCGCCAGCAGTCAATCGGGTCCAGCGGGGGAAGAGACCCAGTACTTC.

The CDR3 reads CASSIYSWGPRDRIYNEQFF. The DNA of the CDR3 is TGTGCCAGTAGTATTTATAGTTGGGGCCCTCGGGACAGGATCTACAATGAGCAGTTCTTC. The chain links TRBV19 to TRBJ2-1; 8 bases match TRBD1. Germline trimming cut 3 bases from V and 3 bases from J; bases unmatched to any gene: 19. The length of the CDR3 is 20 residues. The germline CDR1 and CDR2 sequences are LNHDA and SQIVND (reference sequence).

This clonotype was seen just once. V gene TRBV27 combines with J gene TRBJ1-1, with a weak D call TRBD1 (5 bases). The ends were cut back, 0 bases at V and 0 bases at J, with 14 bases in the middle. Germline CDR1 and CDR2: MNHEY and SMNVEV (reference sequence). CDR3 size: 17 residues. This CDR3 reads CASSLSAGEGMNTEAFF. CDR3 DNA: TGTGCCAGCAGTTTATCGGCGGGGGAAGGGATGAACACTGAAGCTTTCTTT.

This clonotype was found once. CDR3 sequence reads: CASIGGTANYGYTF. The CDR3 DNA reads TGTGCCAGCATCGGCGGTACAGCTAACTATGGCTACACCTTC. The chain is built from TRBV7-9 and TRBJ1-2; the D is unclear. Germline V CDR1 and CDR2: SEHNR, FQNEAQ (reference sequence). The V end was cut by 7 bases, the J end by 0 bases, with 12 bases between. The CDR3 contains 14 residues. Full variable domain (outside the CDR3, taken from reference TRBV7-9 and TRBJ1-2): DTGVSQNPRHKITKRGQNVTFRCDPISEHNRLYWYRQTLGQGPEFLTYFQNEAQLEKSRLLSDRFSAERPKGSFSTLEIQRTEQGDSAMYLCASIGGTANYGYTFGSGTRLTVV.

The rearrangement links TRBV27 to TRBJ2-1, with TRBD2 matching 9 bases. The germline CDR1 and CDR2 sequences are MNHEY and SMNVEV (reference sequence). This CDR3 spans 15 amino acids. V shed 5 bases and J 4 bases; nucleotides not matched to a gene: 6. CDR3 nucleotide sequence: TGTGCCAGCAGTGAGCGGGGGGCCCCGTACAATGAGCAGTTCTTC. Translated: CASSERGAPYNEQFF.

The chain has TRBV2 and TRBJ2-7; D perhaps matches TRBD1 (6 bases). Germline V CDR1 and CDR2: SNHLY, FYNNEI. The length of the CDR3 is 15 residues. V was trimmed by 1 base and J by 0 bases, leaving 10 bases between them. In DNA, the CDR3 is TGTGCCAGCAGTGAAGGGACAGCTAGCTCCTACGAGCAGTACTTC. It specifies CASSEGTASSYEQYF.

The chain has TRBV6-1 and TRBJ2-7; TRBD2 aligns across 7 bases. The V gene's germline CDR1 is MNHNS and CDR2 SASEGT. CDR3 length equals 13 residues. The ends lost 1 base at V and 6 bases at J; junction bases unmatched: 3. Here the CDR3 DNA reads TGTGCCAGCAGTGAAGTGGGGGGGAGCGAGCAGTACTTC. Its translation is CASSEVGGSEQYF.

V usage is TRBV7-3 and J usage is TRBJ2-1; TRBD2 aligns across 10 bases. With 4 bases clipped from V and 6 bases from J, the junction kept 12 bases outside the gene matches. Germline V CDR1 and CDR2: SGHTA, FQGTGA. The CDR3 contains 17 residues. The CDR3: CASSSILAGSLVNEQFF. CDR3 nucleotide sequence: TGTGCCAGCAGCTCGATACTAGCGGGGAGTTTAGTCAATGAGCAGTTCTTC.

The rearrangement joins TRBV7-9 to TRBJ2-3, with D perhaps matching TRBD2 (5 bases). Germline V gene sequence: CDR1 SEHNR, CDR2 FQNEAQ (reference sequence). This CDR3 has 14 amino acids. V was trimmed by 11 bases and J by 8 bases, leaving 23 bases between them. The CDR3 DNA is TGTGCCTCCGCCCCTCCGGGATTTCCCGGTACGCAGTATTTT. It yields the protein CASAPPGFPGTQYF.

This sequence joins TRBV5-4 and TRBJ2-1; D could derive from TRBD1 or TRBD2 (5 bases each). The CDR3 totals 16 residues. Per the germline V gene, CDR1 is SGHNT and CDR2 is YYREEE (reference sequence). The V end was cut by 2 bases, the J end by 5 bases, with 17 bases between. The CDR3 DNA is TGTGCCAGCAGCTTCTGGGGCGAAGGGACCGACAATGAGCAGTTCTTC. It yields the protein CASSFWGEGTDNEQFF.

V and J are TRBV7-2 and TRBJ2-2, with D perhaps given as TRBD1 or TRBD2 (5 bases each). The germline V gene has CDR1 SGHTA and CDR2 FQGNSA. This CDR3 has 16 residues. Trimming took off 1 base at V and 3 bases at J, with 12 bases between the two ends. CDR3 amino acids: CASSLDFLGDTGELFF. CDR3 nucleotide sequence: TGTGCCAGCAGCTTAGATTTCTTGGGGGACACCGGGGAGCTGTTTTTT.

The rearrangement uses TRBV5-5 and TRBJ1-5; unclear D gene. Trimming left V 2 bases short and J 6 bases short, with 18 bases between. The CDR3 covers 16 residues. Per the germline V gene, CDR1 is SGHKS and CDR2 is YYEKEE (reference sequence). As DNA, the CDR3 is TGTGCCAGCAGCTTCGCTGATCTTGGTGGTCGTCAGCCCCAGCATTTT. This encodes CASSFADLGGRQPQHF.

The chain carries TRBV2 and TRBJ2-2; perhaps TRBD1 as D (6 bases). CDR1 is SNHLY and CDR2 is FYNNEI in the germline V gene. V was pared by 5 bases and J by 6 bases, with 19 bases between. The CDR3 extends over 16 amino acids. The DNA for the CDR3 is TGTGCCAGCAGTACCGCTGAGACAGGATTGCCCGGGGAGCTGTTTTTT. Translation gives CASSTAETGLPGELFF.

The rearrangement joins TRBV7-3 to TRBJ2-1; 11 bases line up with TRBD2. CDR3 length: 15 residues. With V trimmed by 3 bases and J by 10 bases, 8 bases remained unmatched. Looked up from germline, CDR1 is SGHTA and CDR2 is FQGTGA. The CDR3 DNA reads TGTGCCAGCAGCTTCTCGGGACTAGCGGAGCGCGAGCAGTTCTTC. Translating it yields CASSFSGLAEREQFF.